This TCR beta chain was documented in a study of cytomegalovirus exposure and HLA in healthy donors. This CDR3 is 17 amino acids long. Researchers ran the PCR with 60 Vbeta and 13 Jbeta primers. Using immunoSEQ multiplex PCR, the repertoire was profiled, and TCRdb retains in-frame clones only, with some absent. This sample has 200,000 to 300,000 clones, with approximately 81% found just once. The chain joins TRBV12-2 to TRBJ1-6. TRBV12-2 counts as a pseudogene. The clonotype comes from a girl aged 2 to 10 in good health and CMV-seronegative. The material sequenced was PBMCs. CDR3 coding DNA: TGTGCAAGTCGCCTCCTCCTAGCCGGGAGGCAAAATTCACCCCTCCACTTT. Its protein product is CASRLLLAGRQNSPLHF.